The 29 T cell receptor beta chains in this list originate from one sample, sequenced in a study of STAT5B mutations in CD4+ large granular lymphocyte leukemia. Using immunoSEQ multiplex PCR, the repertoire was profiled, and TCRdb retains in-frame clones only, with some absent. The sample lists almost 20,000 clones; around 84% were seen once. The material sequenced was CD4+ T cells from blood buffy coats. These receptors all come from a human donor in good health.

The rearrangement uses TRBV30 and TRBJ1-1, with D unclear. Germline V lookup: CDR1 GTSNPN, CDR2 SVGIG (reference sequence). This CDR3 has 11 residues. The CDR3 reads CGGSWTTEAFF. In DNA, the CDR3 is TGTGGTGGCAGTTGGACCACTGAAGCTTTCTTT.

The chain uses TRBV18 and TRBJ2-7, with 8 bases that match TRBD2. V lost 2 bases to trimming and J lost 0 bases; unmatched junction nucleotides: 6. Germline V gives CDR1 KGHSH, CDR2 LQKENI. The CDR3 is 16 residues long. The CDR3 region is CASSPIPGTSSYEQYF. In DNA form, the CDR3 reads TGTGCCAGCTCACCAATCCCCGGGACTAGCTCCTACGAGCAGTACTTC.

Here the CDR3 DNA reads TGCGCCAGCAGTGAGTCGGGGAGAAATGAGCAGTTCTTC. Amino acids: CASSESGRNEQFF. This chain joins TRBV10-1 and TRBJ2-1; D is perhaps TRBD2 (5 bases). The CDR3 covers 13 residues. Germline-derived CDR1 and CDR2 are WNHNN and SYGVQD (reference sequence). V lost 0 bases and J 7 bases, leaving 7 bases between the germline ends.

This chain joins TRBV5-6 and TRBJ1-3, with D unresolved. The V gene lost 0 bases and the J gene lost 0 bases, with 10 bases spanning the gap. The CDR3 sequence is 16 residues long. Germline values: CDR1 SGHDT, CDR2 YYEEEE. CDR3 in amino acids: CASSLGTESSGNTIYF. The CDR3 bases are TGTGCCAGCAGCTTGGGTACAGAGAGCTCTGGAAACACCATATATTTT.

The V gene is TRBV7-2, the J gene TRBJ2-3, with 7 bases aligning to TRBD1. The J segment lost 3 bases and the V segment lost 3 bases, leaving 6 bases of the junction unmatched. CDR3 length: 15 residues. Germline V gene sequence: CDR1 SGHTA, CDR2 FQGNSA. CDR3 amino acids: CASSFTGVGTDTQYF. The CDR3 nucleotides are TGTGCCAGCAGCTTTACAGGGGTTGGGACAGATACGCAGTATTTT.

The chain uses TRBV30 and TRBJ2-1, with 8 bases identical to TRBD1. Germline V gives CDR1 GTSNPN, CDR2 SVGIG (reference sequence). V lost 4 bases and J lost 3; bases outside the gene matches: 2. This CDR3 spans 13 amino acids. The CDR3 spells CAWTRGLYNEQFF. The CDR3 region has the DNA TGTGCCTGGACCAGGGGGCTCTACAATGAGCAGTTCTTC.

This clone was seen just once. The chain recombines TRBV5-6 with TRBJ2-7; 9 nucleotides agree with TRBD2. The CDR3 spans 16 residues. V shed 0 bases and J 5 bases; nucleotides not matched to a gene: 9. Per the germline V gene, CDR1 is SGHDT and CDR2 is YYEEEE. The CDR3 region is CASSLAGREGRDEQYF. CDR3 DNA sequence: TGTGCCAGCAGCTTGGCCGGGCGGGAGGGCCGGGACGAGCAGTACTTC.

The genes are TRBV7-9 and TRBJ2-2, with D perhaps matching TRBD1 (5 bases). Germline values: CDR1 SEHNR, CDR2 FQNEAQ (reference sequence). The CDR3 covers 16 residues. V was clipped by 9 bases and J by 1 base, with 18 bases between them. The DNA for the CDR3 is TGTGCCAGTAGGCAGGGCCGACGCGAGAACACCGGGGAGCTGTTTTTT. This codes for CASRQGRRENTGELFF.

CDR3 bases: TGTGCCAGCAGCCCGATTCCTCAGAGTTATGATGGCTACACCTTC. Its protein is CASSPIPQSYDGYTF. The rearrangement joins TRBV11-2 to TRBJ1-2; D is undetermined. Trimming stripped 5 bases from V and 6 bases from J, with 19 bases between. The CDR3 has 15 amino acids. Germline lookup yields CDR1 SGHAT and CDR2 FQNNGV.

The V gene is TRBV30, the J gene TRBJ1-1; 7 bases fit TRBD1. The germline V gene has CDR1 GTSNPN and CDR2 SVGIG (reference sequence). The length of the CDR3 is 13 residues. V lost 5 bases and J lost 3; bases outside the gene matches: 6. The CDR3 coding sequence is TGTGCCTGGTCACAGGGGAGGTACACTGAAGCTTTCTTT. Amino acids: CAWSQGRYTEAFF. The entire variable domain, with the rest obtained from reference TRBV30 and TRBJ1-1, is as follows: SQTIHQWPATLVQPVGSPLSLECTVEGTSNPNLYWYRQAAGRGLQLLFYSVGIGQISSEVPQNLSASRPQDRQFILSSKKLLLSDSGFYLCAWSQGRYTEAFFGQGTRLTVV.

The V call is TRBV6-5, the J call TRBJ2-1; 10 bases are a match to TRBD1. The germline V gene encodes CDR1 MNHEY and CDR2 SVGAGI. The CDR3 loop spans 14 amino acids. J gave up 9 bases and V 5 bases, and 7 bases lay outside the gene matches. CDR3 bases: TGTGCCAGCAGTACCCGGGACAGGGGTAGTGAGCAGTTCTTC. Translation: CASSTRDRGSEQFF.

This chain links TRBV6-1 with TRBJ1-1; no definite D call. V was clipped by 11 bases and J by 10 bases, with 14 bases between them. The CDR3 extends over 10 amino acids. Per germline, CDR1 MNHNS and CDR2 SASEGT. CDR3 residues: CACNVLGAFF. The CDR3 DNA follows: TGTGCCTGTAACGTCTTGGGAGCTTTCTTT.

The chain carries TRBV6-1 and TRBJ2-4; 7 positions agree with TRBD1. This CDR3 contains 14 residues. Germline CDR1 reads MNHNS; CDR2 reads SASEGT. Trimming took 3 bases from V and 5 from J; bases not matched to a gene: 4. The CDR3 protein is CASSERGRENIQYF. CDR3 sequence (DNA): TGTGCCAGCAGTGAGAGGGGGCGGGAAAACATTCAGTACTTC.

This chain connects TRBV30 to TRBJ1-1, with a weak D call TRBD1 (5 bases). CDR1 GTSNPN and CDR2 SVGIG come from the germline V gene (reference sequence). The CDR3 has 14 residues. V gave up 1 base and J gave up 0 bases, with 9 bases separating them. CDR3 residues: CAWSGGTVNTEAFF. The DNA for the CDR3 is TGTGCCTGGAGTGGCGGGACGGTGAACACTGAAGCTTTCTTT.

The CDR3: CASSAGWGSNQPQHF. CDR3 nucleotide sequence: TGTGCCAGCAGCGCAGGGTGGGGGAGCAATCAGCCCCAGCATTTT. The rearrangement joins TRBV2 to TRBJ1-5; TRBD1 is a possible D gene (5 bases). V was shortened by 6 bases and J by 1 base, with 13 bases between the two germline ends. This CDR3 is built from 15 residues. Germline assignment: CDR1 SNHLY and CDR2 FYNNEI.

The chain is built from TRBV7-2 and TRBJ2-7; TRBD2 agrees at 9 bases. The V gene end was trimmed by 0 bases and the J gene end by 7 bases; junction bases not matched to a gene: 4. Germline values: CDR1 SGHTA, CDR2 FQGNSA. CDR3 length: 14 residues. In nucleotides, the CDR3 is TGTGCCAGCAGCTTAGCTGGGCTAGCGGGGGAGCAGTACTTC. Translated: CASSLAGLAGEQYF.

The rearrangement uses TRBV7-9 and TRBJ2-5, with D tentatively TRBD2 (7 bases). Trimming pared 5 bases from V and 4 bases from J, leaving 17 bases between. In germline, CDR1 is SEHNR, CDR2 FQNEAQ (reference sequence). The CDR3 length is 15 residues. As DNA, the CDR3 is TGTGCCAGCAGCCACAGGGCTAGCGGAGGAGAGACCCAGTACTTC. Translating it yields CASSHRASGGETQYF.

The chain has TRBV6-1 and TRBJ2-7; 14 nucleotides align to TRBD2. With 5 bases clipped from V and 13 bases from J, the junction kept 7 bases outside the gene matches. Germline CDR1 reads MNHNS; CDR2 reads SASEGT. CDR3 length: 13 amino acids. CDR3 sequence (DNA): TGTGCCAGCAGTAAGGGACTAGCGGGAGATCCTTACTTC. Translation: CASSKGLAGDPYF.

This clone was seen just once. V is TRBV5-4 and J is TRBJ2-7; perhaps TRBD1 as D (6 bases). Germline CDR1 SGHNT, CDR2 YYREEE (reference sequence). V shed 1 base and J shed 4 bases, with 9 bases lying between them. The CDR3 is 13 amino acids. The chain's CDR3 is CASSLRQGYEQYF. Written as DNA, the CDR3 is TGTGCCAGCAGCTTGCGTCAGGGGTACGAGCAGTACTTC. The full variable domain, rest sourced from reference TRBV5-4 and TRBJ2-7, is ETGVTQSPTHLIKTRGQQVTLRCSSQSGHNTVSWYQQALGQGPQFIFQYYREEENGRGNFPPRFSGLQFPNYSSELNVNALELDDSALYLCASSLRQGYEQYFGPGTRLTVT.

This chain joins TRBV7-8 and TRBJ2-2; tentatively, D is TRBD1 or TRBD2 (5 bases each). Germline-derived CDR1 and CDR2 are SGHVS and FQNEAQ. Deletions cut 4 bases from V and 8 bases from J, with 11 bases between. The CDR3 spans 13 residues. CDR3 in amino acids: CASSWGSLGELFF. CDR3 nucleotides: TGTGCCAGCAGCTGGGGGTCACTTGGGGAGCTGTTTTTT.

The gene calls are TRBV30 and TRBJ1-5; D is perhaps TRBD1 (6 bases). The length of the CDR3 is 13 residues. Per germline, CDR1 GTSNPN and CDR2 SVGIG (reference sequence). V lost 1 base and J 2 bases, leaving 6 bases between the germline ends. The CDR3 DNA reads TGTGCCTGGAGTGACAGGGGCAATCAGCCCCAGCATTTT. It specifies CAWSDRGNQPQHF.

V is TRBV6-5 and J is TRBJ2-2, with a possible D match to TRBD1 (7 bases). The germline CDR1 and CDR2 sequences are MNHEY and SVGAGI. The CDR3 is made up of 16 amino acids. V was shortened by 4 bases and J by 5 bases, with 17 bases between the two germline ends. The CDR3, as DNA: TGTGCCAGCAGTTTGGGCAGGGGGGCGGCTACCGGGGAGCTGTTTTTT. Its protein is CASSLGRGAATGELFF.

V is TRBV2 and J is TRBJ2-2; D possibly corresponds to TRBD1 (6 bases). CDR3 size: 16 residues. V shed 6 bases and J shed 7 bases, with 21 bases lying between them. Germline loops: CDR1 SNHLY, CDR2 FYNNEI. This CDR3 is CASSPPQGRVGGELFF. CDR3 nucleotide sequence: TGTGCCAGCAGCCCCCCACAGGGTAGGGTAGGCGGGGAGCTGTTTTTT.

The V gene is TRBV14, the J gene TRBJ2-7, with D perhaps matching TRBD1 (5 bases). Germline lookup yields CDR1 SGHDN and CDR2 FVKESK. This CDR3 has 15 residues. V was clipped by 4 bases and J by 6 bases, with 19 bases between them. CDR3 sequence reads: CASSRYRAGNTEQYF. CDR3 bases: TGTGCCAGCAGCCGCTATAGGGCAGGGAATACCGAGCAGTACTTC.

This chain connects TRBV2 to TRBJ1-4; D may be TRBD1 (5 bases). Trimming removed 7 bases from V and 7 bases from J, with 19 bases in between. CDR1 SNHLY and CDR2 FYNNEI come from the germline V gene. CDR3 length equals 15 residues. The CDR3 DNA follows: TGTGCCAGCATTAATACGGGGGGGAGGGGTGAAAAACTGTTTTTT. Residues: CASINTGGRGEKLFF. The variable domain in full, with the rest retrieved from reference TRBV2 and TRBJ1-4, is EPEVTQTPSHQVTQMGQEVILRCVPISNHLYFYWYRQILGQKVEFLVSFYNNEISEKSEIFDDQFSVERPDGSNFTLKIRSTKLEDSAMYFCASINTGGRGEKLFFGSGTQLSVL.

The chain is built from TRBV7-8 and TRBJ2-7, with 8 bases aligning to TRBD2. The CDR3 has 15 amino acids. Trimming cost V 3 bases and J 2 bases; bases outside gene matches: 6. Germline CDR1 and CDR2: SGHVS and FQNEAQ. The CDR3 region has the DNA TGTGCCAGCAGCTTTACTAGCGGACCTACCTACGAGCAGTACTTC. Translating gives CASSFTSGPTYEQYF. The full variable domain, rest sourced from reference TRBV7-8 and TRBJ2-7, is GAGVSQSPRYKVAKRGQDVALRCDPISGHVSLFWYQQALGQGPEFLTYFQNEAQLDKSGLPSDRFFAERPEGSVSTLKIQRTQQEDSAVYLCASSFTSGPTYEQYFGPGTRLTVT.

This clone has just a few counts. V and J are TRBV19 and TRBJ1-1, with TRBD1 as a possible D gene (5 bases). V was shortened by 0 bases and J by 1 base, with 12 bases between the two germline ends. The CDR3 consists of 16 residues. Germline loops: CDR1 LNHDA, CDR2 SQIVND (reference sequence). CDR3 in amino acids: CASSIDVGAANTEAFF. CDR3 DNA: TGTGCCAGTAGTATAGATGTCGGGGCTGCGAACACTGAAGCTTTCTTT.

CDR3: CASSPGSGRAYEQYF. The CDR3 region has the DNA TGCGCCAGCAGCCCGGGCAGCGGGAGGGCCTACGAGCAGTACTTC. V gene TRBV5-1 combines with J gene TRBJ2-7, with 10 bases fitting TRBD2. Germline V gene lookup returns CDR1 SGHRS and CDR2 YFSETQ. The CDR3 runs to 15 residues. J was trimmed by 2 bases and V by 4 bases; bases with no gene match: 6.

The gene calls are TRBV29-1 and TRBJ2-1; TRBD2 aligns across 7 bases. Germline CDR1 is SQVTM and CDR2 is ANQGSEA. The CDR3 contains 13 residues. The V gene end was trimmed by 7 bases and the J gene end by 4 bases; junction bases not matched to a gene: 7. The CDR3: CSDSGGAYNEQFF. CDR3 bases: TGCAGCGATTCGGGAGGAGCTTACAATGAGCAGTTCTTC.